These 13 T cell receptor beta chains were sequenced from one sample in a study of blood T cells in healthy people across ages (dated by TCRdb to 2014 to 2015). The library was produced with 5' RACE. Instrument on record: Illumina HiSeq 2500. The second PCR ran for about 6 to 11 cycles and used a J-beta primer mix along with a sample-barcoded 5' primer. Using fastp trimming at Q25 and MiXCR clonotype assembly, TCRdb reanalyzed the public sequencing data and kept in-frame beta chains. Entries that share a CDR3 protein sequence are merged under the most common genes and DNA. Recorded for this sample are under 950,000 distinct CDR3 sequences; 22% of them occurred a single time. The ten biggest clones cover around 21% of the sample. Sequencing input: blood. These receptors originate from a man between 70 and 80 years old in good health.

V and J are TRBV11-2 and TRBJ2-7; 10 positions match TRBD2. The DNA end is a closer match to TRBJ2-1, so the J assignment may be wrong. Germline CDR1 is SGHAT and CDR2 is FQNNGV. This CDR3 is built from 16 residues. The CDR3 DNA follows: TGTGCCAGCAGCTTAGAATTTACTAGCGGGAAACCTGAGCAGTTCTTC. Its protein product is CASSLEFTSGKPEQFF.

The rearrangement uses TRBV20-1 and TRBJ2-3, with 7 positions matching TRBD2. The germline CDR1 and CDR2 sequences are DFQATT and SNEGSKA (reference sequence). The CDR3 sequence is 15 residues long. V shed 6 bases, J shed 5 bases, and the junction held 14 bases outside the gene matches. CDR3 nucleotide sequence: TGCAGTGCCGCCACCCCGGGGGAGGGGAAAGATACGCAGTATTTT. Protein product: CSAATPGEGKDTQYF.

This chain links TRBV27 with TRBJ2-5, with a weak D call TRBD2 (6 bases). The end of the DNA aligns better with TRBJ2-7, so the J call may be wrong. The CDR3 is 16 amino acids. The germline V gene encodes CDR1 MNHEY and CDR2 SMNVEV (reference sequence). The CDR3 DNA follows: TGTGCCAGCAGTTTAAGGCGGGGAGGACGAGGCTACGAGCAGTACTTC. Protein product: CASSLRRGGRGYEQYF.

This chain connects TRBV6-2 or TRBV6-3 to TRBJ2-1; the D gene is possibly TRBD2 (6 bases). Germline assignment: CDR1 MNHEY and CDR2 SVGEGT. Trimming stripped 6 bases from V and 10 bases from J, with 19 bases between. This CDR3 comprises 14 residues. CDR3 sequence: CASSSGLPKGEQFF. The CDR3 coding sequence is TGTGCCAGCAGCTCCGGACTACCAAAGGGGGAGCAGTTCTTC.

This clonotype was recorded a few times. The chain uses TRBV18 and TRBJ1-1, with no clear D. The germline gives CDR1 KGHSH, CDR2 LQKENI. The germline V and J ends were trimmed by 3 bases and 0 bases, with 8 bases remaining between them. CDR3 size: 14 residues. The CDR3 spells CASSPDVLNTEAFF. In nucleotides, the CDR3 is TGTGCCAGCTCACCGGATGTCTTGAACACTGAAGCTTTCTTT.

The sample holds many counts of this clonotype. V is TRBV7-2 and J is TRBJ2-5; D is unclear. The J call may be in error: the DNA end matches TRBJ2-1 better. This CDR3 comprises 11 residues. From germline, CDR1 is SGHTA and CDR2 FQGNSA. The CDR3 loop reads CASSVSYEQFF. The CDR3, as DNA: TGTGCCAGCAGCGTTAGCTACGAGCAGTTCTTC.

The J gene is TRBJ2-7, the V gene TRBV6-4, with 8 bases that match TRBD2. The tail of the sequence fits TRBJ2-1 better, so the J call may be wrong. The CDR3 loop spans 16 amino acids. CDR1 and CDR2 from the germline V gene are MRHNA and SNTAGT. DNA for the CDR3: TGTGCCAGCAGCCCACCTACGGGAGGGCCATACAATGAGCAGTTCTTC. Protein product: CASSPPTGGPYNEQFF.

The chain is built from TRBV3-1 and TRBJ1-2; 11 bases map to TRBD1. The CDR3 runs to 17 residues. The J segment lost 4 bases and the V segment lost 4 bases, leaving 11 bases of the junction unmatched. Germline assignment: CDR1 LGHDT and CDR2 YNNKEL (reference sequence). The DNA for the CDR3 is TGTGCCAGCAGCCCGGGACAGGGGGGCCGCCTATTCTATGGCTACACCTTC. Translated: CASSPGQGGRLFYGYTF. The complete variable domain, with remaining parts taken from reference TRBV3-1 and TRBJ1-2, reads DTAVSQTPKYLVTQMGNDKSIKCEQNLGHDTMYWYKQDSKKFLKIMFSYNNKELIINETVPNRFSPKSPDKAHLNLHINSLELGDSAVYFCASSPGQGGRLFYGYTFGSGTRLTVV.

The rearrangement joins TRBV7-9 to TRBJ2-3; D might be TRBD2 (5 bases). Trimming left V 3 bases short and J 10 bases short, with 14 bases between. Germline-derived CDR1 and CDR2 are SEHNR and FQNEAQ (reference sequence). The CDR3 spans 13 residues. The CDR3: CASSFPRAPAQYF. CDR3 DNA sequence: TGTGCCAGCAGCTTTCCGCGGGCTCCCGCGCAGTATTTT. The whole variable domain, filled in from reference TRBV7-9 and TRBJ2-3, reads DTGVSQNPRHKITKRGQNVTFRCDPISEHNRLYWYRQTLGQGPEFLTYFQNEAQLEKSRLLSDRFSAERPKGSFSTLEIQRTEQGDSAMYLCASSFPRAPAQYFGPGTRLTVL.

The V gene is TRBV5-1, the J gene TRBJ2-5; D might be TRBD2 (5 bases). The DNA end is more similar to TRBJ2-7, so the J call may be wrong. CDR1 and CDR2 (germline): SGHRS, YFSETQ. This CDR3 region has 14 residues. CDR3 in amino acids: CASSLGPSRDEQYF. The CDR3 DNA sequence: TGCGCCAGCAGCTTGGGCCCTTCGAGGGACGAGCAGTACTTC.

A few counts support this clonotype. This chain uses TRBV14 with TRBJ2-7, with D uncertain. The V end was cut by 3 bases, the J end by 7 bases, with 13 bases between. The CDR3 is 13 residues long. The germline V gene encodes CDR1 SGHDN and CDR2 FVKESK. CDR3 in amino acids: CASSQELSGEQYV. DNA for the CDR3: TGTGCCAGCAGCCAGGAGCTATCCGGGGAGCAGTACGTC.

The rearrangement uses TRBV6-1 and TRBJ2-1; 10 positions agree with TRBD1. V was pared by 5 bases and J by 5 bases, with 9 bases of the junction left unmatched. The CDR3 runs to 16 residues. CDR1 and CDR2 from the germline V gene are MNHNS and SASEGT. Here the CDR3 DNA reads TGTGCCAGCAGTATTCCCGGGACAGGGGTTGACAATGAGCAGTTCTTC. This sequence encodes CASSIPGTGVDNEQFF.

The rearrangement links TRBV7-2 to TRBJ2-7, with TRBD2 matching 7 bases. J gave up 2 bases and V 5 bases, and 6 bases lay outside the gene matches. The CDR3 loop spans 14 amino acids. Germline-derived CDR1 and CDR2 are SGHTA and FQGNSA. This CDR3 is CASSPAAGTYEQYF. DNA for the CDR3: TGTGCCAGCAGCCCGGCAGCGGGGACCTACGAGCAGTACTTC.